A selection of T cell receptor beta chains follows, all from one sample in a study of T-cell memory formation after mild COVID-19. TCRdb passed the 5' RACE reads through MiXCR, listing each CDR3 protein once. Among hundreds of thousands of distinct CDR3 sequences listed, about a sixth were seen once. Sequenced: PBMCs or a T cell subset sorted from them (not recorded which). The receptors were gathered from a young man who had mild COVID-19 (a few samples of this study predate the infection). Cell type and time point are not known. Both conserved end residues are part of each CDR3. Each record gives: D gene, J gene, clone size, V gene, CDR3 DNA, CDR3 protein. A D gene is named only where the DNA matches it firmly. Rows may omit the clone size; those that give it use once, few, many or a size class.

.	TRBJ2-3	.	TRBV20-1	TGCAGTGCCCGAACAGGGAGCACAGATACGCAGTATTTT	CSARTGSTDTQYF
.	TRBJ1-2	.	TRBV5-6	TGTGCCAGCAGCTTGTCCGGCAATTCTAACTATGGCTACACCTTC	CASSLSGNSNYGYTF
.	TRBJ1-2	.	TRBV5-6	TGTGCCAGCAGCTCGGACAAGAACTATGGCTACACCTTC	CASSSDKNYGYTF
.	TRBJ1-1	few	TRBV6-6	TGTGCCAGCAGTAGGGGCAAAAACACTGAAGCTTTCTTT	CASSRGKNTEAFF
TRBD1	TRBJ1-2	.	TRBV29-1	TGCAGCGTAGTGACAGGGTTGGTCGGCTACACCTTC	CSVVTGLVGYTF
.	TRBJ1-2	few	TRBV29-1	TGCAGCGTTGTGAGGGGCCCCGACTATGGCTACACCTTC	CSVVRGPDYGYTF
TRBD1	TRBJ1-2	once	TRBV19	TGTGCCAGTAGCGACCCGTGGGGACGGGACAGCCTATTTTATGACTATGGCTACACCTTC	CASSDPWGRDSLFYDYGYTF
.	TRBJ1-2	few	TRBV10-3	TGTGCCATCAGTGACCCGACAGGTTACTATGGCTACACCTTC	CAISDPTGYYGYTF
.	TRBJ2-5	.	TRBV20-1	TGCAGTGCTCGAGGGATAGCTCGGGAGACCCAGTACTTC	CSARGIARETQYF
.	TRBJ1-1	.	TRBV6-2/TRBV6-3	TGTGCCAGCCGATACAGCCCGAACACTGAAGCTTTCTTT	CASRYSPNTEAFF
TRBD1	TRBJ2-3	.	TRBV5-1	TGCGCCAGCAGCTTGCGGACAGGGGTTGCAGATACGCAGTATTTT	CASSLRTGVADTQYF
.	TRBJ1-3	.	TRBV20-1	TGCAGTGCTAGAGATCCCAGAGCTGGAAACACCATATATTTT	CSARDPRAGNTIYF
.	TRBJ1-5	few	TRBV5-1	TGCGCCAGCAGCTTGGCCGGGTTCGATCAGCCCCAGCATTTT	CASSLAGFDQPQHF
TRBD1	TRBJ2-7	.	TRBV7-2	TGTGCCAGCAGCATAGAGGGGGACAGACCCTACGAGCAGTACTTC	CASSIEGDRPYEQYF
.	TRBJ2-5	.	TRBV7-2	TGTGCCAGCAGCCCTCGCCTAGCGCAAGAGACCCAGTACTTC	CASSPRLAQETQYF
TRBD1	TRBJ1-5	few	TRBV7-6	TGTGCCAGCAGCTTCGGGACAGAGAGAGGTCAGCCCCAGCATTTT	CASSFGTERGQPQHF
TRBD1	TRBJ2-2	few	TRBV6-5	TGTGCCAGCAGGACAGGGGTAAAGGTCGGGGAGCTGTTTTTT	CASRTGVKVGELFF
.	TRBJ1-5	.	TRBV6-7	TGTGCCAGCAGTTACCTCATGACAAGGAATCAGCCCCAGCATTTT	CASSYLMTRNQPQHF
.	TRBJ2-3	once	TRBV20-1	TGCAGTGGGGTGGGCGGGGCGCCCACAGATACGCAGTATTTT	CSGVGGAPTDTQYF
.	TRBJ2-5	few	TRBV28	TGTGCCAGCAGTGAAAAGGGGTTGTTGGAGACCCAGTACTTC	CASSEKGLLETQYF
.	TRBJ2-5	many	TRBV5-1	TGCGCCAGCAGCTTGACAGGGATGTACCAAGAGACCCAGTACTTC	CASSLTGMYQETQYF
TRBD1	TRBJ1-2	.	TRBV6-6	TGTGCCAGCAGTTTCCAGCAGGGGGACTTCTATAGCTACACCTTC	CASSFQQGDFYSYTF
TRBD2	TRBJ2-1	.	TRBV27	TGTGCCAGCAGTGGGACTAGCGGGGAAATCTACAATGAGCAGTTCTTC	CASSGTSGEIYNEQFF
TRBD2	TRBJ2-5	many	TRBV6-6	TGTGCCAGCAGTTACTGGCGGGGGGGTCAAGGAGAGACCCAGTACTTC	CASSYWRGGQGETQYF
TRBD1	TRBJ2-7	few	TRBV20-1	TGCAGTGCGACGACGCCGGGACAGGGCGGAGAGCAGTACTTC	CSATTPGQGGEQYF
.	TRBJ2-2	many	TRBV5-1	TGCGCCAGCAGCCCGGGACAGAACACCGGGGAGCTGTTTTTT	CASSPGQNTGELFF
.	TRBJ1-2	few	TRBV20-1	TGCAGTGCATTCCGGGTTGATAACTATGGCTACACCTTC	CSAFRVDNYGYTF
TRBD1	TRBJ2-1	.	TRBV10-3	TGTGCCATCAGTGGGGGACAGGATGATGAGCAGTTCTTC	CAISGGQDDEQFF
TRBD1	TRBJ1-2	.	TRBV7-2	TGTGCCAGCAGAGACAGGGACCCTAACTATGGCTACACCTTC	CASRDRDPNYGYTF
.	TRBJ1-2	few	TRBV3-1	TGTGCCAGCAGCCAAGGTGGGGGGACGGGCTACACCTTC	CASSQGGGTGYTF
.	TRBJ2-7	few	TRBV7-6	TGTGCCAGCAGCTTAAGTCAGGGAACCTACGAGCAGTACTTC	CASSLSQGTYEQYF
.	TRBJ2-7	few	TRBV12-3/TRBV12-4	TGTGCCAGCAAGGGCCAGGGGGGGTACGAGCAGTACTTC	CASKGQGGYEQYF
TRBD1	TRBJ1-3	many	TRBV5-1	TGCGCCAGCAGCTTGGGGGGACAGCCCTCTGGAAACACCATATATTTT	CASSLGGQPSGNTIYF
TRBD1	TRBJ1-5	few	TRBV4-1	TGCGCCAGCTCCGCCGGGACAGGGGGCCAGCCCCAGCATTTT	CASSAGTGGQPQHF
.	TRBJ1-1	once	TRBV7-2	TGTGCCAGCAGCTTAGTGGCTTCTCTGAGGACAGAAGCTTTCTTT	CASSLVASLRTEAFF
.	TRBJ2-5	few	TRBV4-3	TGCGCCAGCAGCCAAGATGCGGAGGGAGAGACCCAGTACTTC	CASSQDAEGETQYF
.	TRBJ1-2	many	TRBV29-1	TGCAGCGTCCAAGGCCCTGTTACGTATGGCTACACCTTC	CSVQGPVTYGYTF
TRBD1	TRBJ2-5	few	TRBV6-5	TGTGCCAGCAGTAAGGGACAGGGGTTTGGAGAGACCCAGTACTTC	CASSKGQGFGETQYF
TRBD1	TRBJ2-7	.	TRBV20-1	TGCAGTGCAACCGACAGGGGCCGGTGGGAGCAGTACTTC	CSATDRGRWEQYF
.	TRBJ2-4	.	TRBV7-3	TGTGCCAGCAGCCAAGAACCGGGGCAAGCCAAAAACATTCAGTACTTC	CASSQEPGQAKNIQYF
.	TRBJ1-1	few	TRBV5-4	TGTGCCAGCAGTGGGGGGTCCACTGAAGCTTTCTTT	CASSGGSTEAFF
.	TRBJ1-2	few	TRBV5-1	TGCGCCAGCAGCTCTCTCACCGGGTCAACGAACTATGGCTACACCTTC	CASSSLTGSTNYGYTF
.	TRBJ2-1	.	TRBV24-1	TGTGCCACCAGTGCGCGGAGACAAGCCTACAATGAGCAGTTCTTC	CATSARRQAYNEQFF
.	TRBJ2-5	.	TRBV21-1	TGTGCCAGCAGCGTTGAACAGTGCTCCCAAGAGACCCAGTACTTC	CASSVEQCSQETQYF